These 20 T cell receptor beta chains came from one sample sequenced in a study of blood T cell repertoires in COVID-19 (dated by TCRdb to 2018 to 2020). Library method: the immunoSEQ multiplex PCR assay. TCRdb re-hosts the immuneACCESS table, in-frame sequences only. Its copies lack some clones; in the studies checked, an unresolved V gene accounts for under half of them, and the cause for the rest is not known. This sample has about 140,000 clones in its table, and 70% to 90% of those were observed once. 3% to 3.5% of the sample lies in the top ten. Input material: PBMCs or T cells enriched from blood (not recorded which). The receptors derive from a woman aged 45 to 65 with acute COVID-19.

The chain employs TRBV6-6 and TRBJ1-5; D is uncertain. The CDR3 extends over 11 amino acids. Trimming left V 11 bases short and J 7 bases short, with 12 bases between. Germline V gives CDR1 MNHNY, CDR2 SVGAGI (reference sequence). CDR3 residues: CALPGVQPQHF. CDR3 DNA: TGTGCCTTACCCGGAGTCCAGCCCCAGCATTTT.

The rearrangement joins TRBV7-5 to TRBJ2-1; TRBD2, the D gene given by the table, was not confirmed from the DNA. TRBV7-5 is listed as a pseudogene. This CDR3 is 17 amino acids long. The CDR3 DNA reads TGTGTCAGAAGCCTTAGGGGAGGACTAGCGGGAGCTGCTGAGCAGTTCTTC. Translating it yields CVRSLRGGLAGAAEQFF.

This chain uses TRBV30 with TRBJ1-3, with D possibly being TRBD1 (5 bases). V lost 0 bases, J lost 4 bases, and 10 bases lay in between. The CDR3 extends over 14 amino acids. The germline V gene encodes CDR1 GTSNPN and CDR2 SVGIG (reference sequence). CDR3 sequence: CAWSVGVQGNTIYF. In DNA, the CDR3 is TGTGCCTGGAGTGTAGGGGTTCAAGGAAACACCATATATTTT.

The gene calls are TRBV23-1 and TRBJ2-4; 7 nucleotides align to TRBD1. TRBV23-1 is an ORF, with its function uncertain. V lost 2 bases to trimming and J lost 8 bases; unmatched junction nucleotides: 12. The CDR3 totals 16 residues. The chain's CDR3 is CASSQPYRGSFDIQYF. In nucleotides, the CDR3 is TGCGCCAGCAGTCAACCCTACAGGGGATCGTTTGACATTCAGTACTTC.

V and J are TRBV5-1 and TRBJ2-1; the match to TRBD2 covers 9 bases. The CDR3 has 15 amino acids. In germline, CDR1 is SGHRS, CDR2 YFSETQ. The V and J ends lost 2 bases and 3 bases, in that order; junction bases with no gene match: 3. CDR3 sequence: CASSFGGRDYNEQFF. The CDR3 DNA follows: TGCGCCAGCAGCTTCGGCGGGAGGGACTACAATGAGCAGTTCTTC.

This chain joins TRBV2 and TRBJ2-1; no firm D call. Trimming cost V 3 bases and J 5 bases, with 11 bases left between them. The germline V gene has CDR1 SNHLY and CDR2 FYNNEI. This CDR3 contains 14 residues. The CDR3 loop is CASSDSYANNEQFF. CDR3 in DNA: TGTGCCAGCAGTGATAGTTATGCGAACAATGAGCAGTTCTTC.

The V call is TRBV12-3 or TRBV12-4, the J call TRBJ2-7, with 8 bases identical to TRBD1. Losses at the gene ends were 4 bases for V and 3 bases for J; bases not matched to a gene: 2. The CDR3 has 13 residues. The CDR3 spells CASSYDRGYEQYF. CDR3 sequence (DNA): TGTGCCAGCAGTTACGACAGGGGCTACGAGCAGTACTTC.

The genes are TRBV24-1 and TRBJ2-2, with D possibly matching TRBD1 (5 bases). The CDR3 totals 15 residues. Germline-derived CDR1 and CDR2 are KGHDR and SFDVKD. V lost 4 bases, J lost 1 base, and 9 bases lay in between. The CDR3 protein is CATSDRQGNTGELFF. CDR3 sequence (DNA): TGTGCCACCAGTGACCGTCAGGGGAACACCGGGGAGCTGTTTTTT.

The CDR3 nucleotides read TGTGCCACCTTAGACAGCCAACTTTTCTACAATGAGCAGTTCTTC. This gives the protein CATLDSQLFYNEQFF. The chain links TRBV6-5 to TRBJ2-1; TRBD1 might be the D (5 bases). V lost 10 bases and J 3 bases, leaving 19 bases between the germline ends. The CDR3 runs 15 residues. CDR1 and CDR2 (germline): MNHEY, SVGAGI.

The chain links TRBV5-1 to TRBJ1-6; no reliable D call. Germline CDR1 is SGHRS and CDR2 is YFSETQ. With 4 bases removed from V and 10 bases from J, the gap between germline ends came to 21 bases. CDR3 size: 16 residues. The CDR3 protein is CASSPVGEGKGSPLHF. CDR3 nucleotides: TGCGCCAGCAGCCCAGTCGGGGAGGGAAAGGGCTCACCCCTCCACTTT.

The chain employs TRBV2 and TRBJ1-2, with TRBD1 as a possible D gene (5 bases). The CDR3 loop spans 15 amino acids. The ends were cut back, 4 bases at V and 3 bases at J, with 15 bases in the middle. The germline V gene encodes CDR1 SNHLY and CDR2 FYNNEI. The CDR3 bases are TGTGCCAGCAGTGTCCGACAGATCGCTCACTATGGCTACACCTTC. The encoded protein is CASSVRQIAHYGYTF.

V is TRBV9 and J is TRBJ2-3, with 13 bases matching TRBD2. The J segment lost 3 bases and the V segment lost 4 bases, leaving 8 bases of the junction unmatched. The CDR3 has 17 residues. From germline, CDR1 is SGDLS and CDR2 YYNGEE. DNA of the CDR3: TGTGCCAGCAGCCCATCGGGACTAGCGGGACCAACAGATACGCAGTATTTT. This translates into CASSPSGLAGPTDTQYF.

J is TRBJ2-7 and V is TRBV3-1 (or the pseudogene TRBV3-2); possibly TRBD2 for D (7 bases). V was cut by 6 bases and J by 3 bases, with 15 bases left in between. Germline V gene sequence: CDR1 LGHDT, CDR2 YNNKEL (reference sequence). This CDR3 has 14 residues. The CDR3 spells CASSRGGVGYEQYF. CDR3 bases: TGTGCCAGCAGTCGCGGGGGCGTAGGCTACGAGCAGTACTTC.

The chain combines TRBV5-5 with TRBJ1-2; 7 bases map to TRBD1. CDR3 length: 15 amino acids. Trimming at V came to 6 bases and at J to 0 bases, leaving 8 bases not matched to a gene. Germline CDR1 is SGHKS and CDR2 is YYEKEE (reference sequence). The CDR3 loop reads CASNQDTGANYGYTF. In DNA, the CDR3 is TGTGCCAGCAACCAAGACACAGGGGCTAACTATGGCTACACCTTC.

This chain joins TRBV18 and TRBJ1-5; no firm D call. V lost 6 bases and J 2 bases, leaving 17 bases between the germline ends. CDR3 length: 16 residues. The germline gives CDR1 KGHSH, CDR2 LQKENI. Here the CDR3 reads CASSPGSGIGNQPQHF. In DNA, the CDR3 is TGTGCCAGCTCCCCTGGTTCGGGGATCGGCAATCAGCCCCAGCATTTT.

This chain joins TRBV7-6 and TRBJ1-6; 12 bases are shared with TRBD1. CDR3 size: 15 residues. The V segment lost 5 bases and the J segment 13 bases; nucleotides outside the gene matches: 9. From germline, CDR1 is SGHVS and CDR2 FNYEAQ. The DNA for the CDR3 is TGTGCCAGCAGCCCGGGGACAGGGGGCGCGTTTCCCCTCCACTTT. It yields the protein CASSPGTGGAFPLHF.

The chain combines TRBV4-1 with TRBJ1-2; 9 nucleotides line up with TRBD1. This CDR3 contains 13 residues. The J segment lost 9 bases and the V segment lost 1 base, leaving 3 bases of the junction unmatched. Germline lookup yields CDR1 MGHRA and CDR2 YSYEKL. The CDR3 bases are TGCGCCAGCAGCCAAGTACAGGGGGCAAGCTACACCTTC. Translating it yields CASSQVQGASYTF.

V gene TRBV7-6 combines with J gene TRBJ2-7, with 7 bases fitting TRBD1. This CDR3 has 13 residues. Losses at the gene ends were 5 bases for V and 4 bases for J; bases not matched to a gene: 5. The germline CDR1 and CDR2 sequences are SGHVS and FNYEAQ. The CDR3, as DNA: TGTGCCAGCAGCGTCGGGACAGATTACGAGCAGTACTTC. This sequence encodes CASSVGTDYEQYF.

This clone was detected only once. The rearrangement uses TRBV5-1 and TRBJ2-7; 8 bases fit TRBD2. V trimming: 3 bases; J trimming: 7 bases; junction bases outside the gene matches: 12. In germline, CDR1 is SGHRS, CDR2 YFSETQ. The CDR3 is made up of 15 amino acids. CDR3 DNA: TGCGCCAGCAGCTCGTCGGGATCCTCGGGAGGGGAGCAGTACTTC. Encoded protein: CASSSSGSSGGEQYF.

CDR3 in amino acids: CASRTSRISYNSPLHF. The CDR3 region has the DNA TGTGCCAGCAGGACTTCCCGGATTTCCTATAATTCACCCCTCCACTTT. V gene TRBV11-2 combines with J gene TRBJ1-6; D not certain. V was cut by 6 bases and J by 1 base, with 13 bases left in between. The CDR3 consists of 16 residues. Germline-derived CDR1 and CDR2 are SGHAT and FQNNGV. Complete variable domain (other parts from reference TRBV11-2 and TRBJ1-6): EAGVAQSPRYKIIEKRQSVAFWCNPISGHATLYWYQQILGQGPKLLIQFQNNGVVDDSQLPKDRFSAERLKGVDSTLKIQPAKLEDSAVYLCASRTSRISYNSPLHFGNGTRLTVT.